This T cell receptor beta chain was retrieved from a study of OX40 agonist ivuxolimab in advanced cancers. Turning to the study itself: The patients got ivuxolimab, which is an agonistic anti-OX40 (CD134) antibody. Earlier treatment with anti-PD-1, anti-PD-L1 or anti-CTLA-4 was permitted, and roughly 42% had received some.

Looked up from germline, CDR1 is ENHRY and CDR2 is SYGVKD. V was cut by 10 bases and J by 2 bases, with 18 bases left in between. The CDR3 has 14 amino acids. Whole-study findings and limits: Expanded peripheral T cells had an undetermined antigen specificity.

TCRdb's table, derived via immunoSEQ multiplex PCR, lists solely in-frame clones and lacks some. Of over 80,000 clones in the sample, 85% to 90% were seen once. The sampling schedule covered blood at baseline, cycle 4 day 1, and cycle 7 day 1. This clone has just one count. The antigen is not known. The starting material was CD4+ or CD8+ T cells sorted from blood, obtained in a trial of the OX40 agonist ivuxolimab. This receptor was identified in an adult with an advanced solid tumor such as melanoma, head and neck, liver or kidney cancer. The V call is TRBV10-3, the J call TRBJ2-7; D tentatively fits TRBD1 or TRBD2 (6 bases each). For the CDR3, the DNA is TGTGCCACCTTCGGGGGTACAGGGACCTACGAGCAGTACTTC. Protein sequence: CATFGGTGTYEQYF.